The sequence of this T cell receptor (beta chain) was determined in a study of PD-1 blockade in classical Hodgkin lymphoma. Trimming took off 2 bases at V and 8 bases at J, with 20 bases between the two ends. The CDR3 is 16 residues long. The germline V gene has CDR1 SGHKS and CDR2 YYEKEE (reference sequence). Sequenced by immunoSEQ multiplex PCR; TCRdb stores in-frame clones only, minus some. This table holds fewer than 3,500 clones, approximately 70% found once. This clone is medium-sized within its sample. Noted time point: cycle 4 day 1 (C4D1), after more than five weeks of nivolumab. Every single patient, without exception, relapsed after autologous stem cell transplantation, and brentuximab vedotin exposure varied. PBMCs were thawed, and CD8+ T cells were then isolated from them by magnetic negative selection.

The source of this sequence is a human donor with classical Hodgkin lymphoma. Here the sequenced sample was CD8+ T cells from blood, taken before the fourth cycle of nivolumab. The chain carries TRBV5-5 and TRBJ2-1, with D possibly matching TRBD2 (6 bases). CDR3 sequence (DNA): TGTGCCAGCAGCTTCTCTGTGGTTTCGGGAGAAGATGAGCAGTTCTTC. It encodes CASSFSVVSGEDEQFF.